This T cell receptor beta chain was profiled in a study of T cells in Graves' hyperthyroidism and ophthalmopathy. Study findings and constraints: In validation, the model predicted ophthalmopathy. These predictions came a median around 5.9 months before onset.

The V gene's germline CDR1 is PRHDT and CDR2 FYEKMQ (reference sequence). The CDR3 extends over 15 amino acids. V shed 6 bases and J shed 8 bases, with 22 bases lying between them. Based on clinical symptoms, serum thyroxine and TRAb, thyroid ultrasound and orbital computed tomography, diagnoses were reached. This clonotype has more than one count but fewer than ten. Its antigen is not identified. RNA transcripts provided the source from which TCR beta CDR3 regions were amplified. HTBI primers were used for first-round RT-PCR of the TCR CDR3. One entry per CDR3 protein results from TCRdb running MiXCR on the multiplex PCR reads. The table lists hundreds of thousands of distinct CDR3 sequences, about 45% of them singletons.

This clonotype was obtained from an adult man with Graves' disease, either hyperthyroidism or ophthalmopathy (not recorded which). The sample was peripheral blood or thyroid tissue (not recorded which). V gene TRBV13 combines with J gene TRBJ1-2; D uncertain. CDR3 in amino acids: CASRGSPRRAQGYTF. The CDR3 DNA reads as TGTGCCAGCAGGGGATCCCCAAGGAGGGCGCAGGGCTACACCTTC.